These 14 T cell receptor beta chains were all obtained from the same sample, sequenced in a study of CD4 T cells in relation to SARS-CoV-2 and coronaviruses. Before the COVID-19 pandemic, during about 2010-2019, CD4+ T cells were taken from unexposed donors. CD4+ T cells were isolated from the cells after 10 days of culture. Their specific antigens are unknown. Assay used: immunoSEQ multiplex PCR; TCRdb lists only in-frame clones, some missing. The sample includes around 22,000 clones, about four fifths of them seen just once. The sample consisted of CD4+ T cells from PBMCs, cultured in vitro. Source of these receptors: a human donor in good health.

In DNA form, the CDR3 reads TGTGCCAGCAGTGAACTAGCGGGAGGGCCCGGGGAGCTGTTTTTT. Amino acid sequence: CASSELAGGPGELFF. V usage is TRBV6-1 and J usage is TRBJ2-2; 12 bases are shared with TRBD2. Trimming at V came to 2 bases and at J to 6 bases, leaving 1 base not matched to a gene. Per the germline V gene, CDR1 is MNHNS and CDR2 is SASEGT. This CDR3 is built from 15 residues.

The chain is built from TRBV4-1 and TRBJ1-2, with 7 bases matching TRBD1. Unmatched junction bases numbered 7, after V lost 0 bases and J lost 6 bases. This CDR3 is 15 amino acids long. Germline loops: CDR1 MGHRA, CDR2 YSYEKL. In DNA, the CDR3 is TGCGCCAGCAGCCAAGACCCTGACAGGGCCCATGGCTACACCTTC. This translates into CASSQDPDRAHGYTF.

The J gene is TRBJ2-5, the V gene TRBV7-9; 12 bases match TRBD2. The germline V gene has CDR1 SEHNR and CDR2 FQNEAQ (reference sequence). The CDR3 loop spans 15 amino acids. V shed 5 bases, J shed 5 bases, and the junction held 6 bases outside the gene matches. This CDR3 reads CASSTTSGSGETQYF. As DNA, the CDR3 is TGTGCCAGCAGCACGACTAGCGGGAGCGGGGAGACCCAGTACTTC.

V is TRBV5-1 and J is TRBJ2-1, with D maybe TRBD2 (7 bases). CDR3 length: 15 residues. Deletions cut 7 bases from V and 1 base from J, with 15 bases between. Germline V lookup: CDR1 SGHRS, CDR2 YFSETQ. The chain's CDR3 is CASYKGGGSYNEQFF. In DNA form, the CDR3 reads TGCGCCAGCTACAAAGGGGGGGGATCCTACAATGAGCAGTTCTTC.

Notes on this clone: Relative to the germline gene, one junction end is altered; a read error may explain this. The rearrangement links TRBV14 to TRBJ2-1; D not certain. In germline, CDR1 is SGHDN, CDR2 FVKESK. The CDR3 has 16 residues. The CDR3 DNA sequence: TGTGCCAGCAGTCAAGATCTGAGCTCCTGGGGCAATGAGCAGTTCTTC. This sequence encodes CASSQDLSSWGNEQFF.

The chain links TRBV10-3 to TRBJ2-7, with 7 bases matching TRBD2. The CDR3 extends over 15 amino acids. Trimming removed 7 bases from V and 4 bases from J; junction bases left unmatched: 13. Germline assignment: CDR1 ENHRY and CDR2 SYGVKD. The CDR3 spells CAITPDLSGKYEQYF. The CDR3 DNA follows: TGTGCCATCACCCCCGACTTGAGCGGGAAGTACGAGCAGTACTTC.

The chain links TRBV24-1 to TRBJ1-6, with D maybe TRBD1 (5 bases). Looked up from germline, CDR1 is KGHDR and CDR2 is SFDVKD. With 4 bases removed from V and 7 bases from J, the gap between germline ends came to 7 bases. The CDR3 totals 13 residues. CDR3 DNA: TGTGCCACCAGTGACAGGGCAAATTCACCCCTCCACTTT. This translates into CATSDRANSPLHF.

The CDR3 DNA reads as TGTGCCATCAGCTGGGACAGCACCAGGGAAAAACTGTTTTTT. Translating it yields CAISWDSTREKLFF. The gene calls are TRBV10-3 and TRBJ1-4; 7 bases match TRBD1. The CDR3 runs to 14 residues. After removal of 6 bases from V and 8 bases from J, the junction contained 9 bases not matched to a gene. Germline assignment: CDR1 ENHRY and CDR2 SYGVKD.

This chain uses TRBV27 with TRBJ2-3, with 7 nucleotides matching TRBD1. The CDR3 covers 16 residues. Losses at the gene ends were 1 base for V and 9 bases for J; bases not matched to a gene: 13. From germline, CDR1 is MNHEY and CDR2 SMNVEV (reference sequence). Written as DNA, the CDR3 is TGTGCCAGCAGTTTATTGTTGACAGGGATTAAGAAGACGCAGTATTTT. This codes for CASSLLLTGIKKTQYF.

The chain uses TRBV5-8 and TRBJ2-5; perhaps TRBD2 as D (7 bases). V lost 4 bases to trimming and J lost 5 bases, with 21 bases between them. In germline, CDR1 is SGHTS, CDR2 YDEGEE. The CDR3 is made up of 16 amino acids. The CDR3 loop reads CASSALWGGRMETQYF. The CDR3 nucleotides read TGTGCCAGCAGCGCCCTTTGGGGGGGGCGCATGGAGACCCAGTACTTC. The variable domain in full, completed from reference TRBV5-8 and TRBJ2-5, reads EAGVTQSPTHLIKTRGQQATLRCSPISGHTSVYWYQQALGLGLQFLLWYDEGEERNRGNFPPRFSGRQFPNYSSELNVNALELEDSALYLCASSALWGGRMETQYFGPGTRLLVL.

This chain links TRBV30 with TRBJ2-1; D possibly corresponds to TRBD1 (6 bases). This CDR3 is built from 15 residues. V dropped 4 bases and J dropped 2 bases, with 15 bases sitting between them. The germline CDR1 and CDR2 sequences are GTSNPN and SVGIG (reference sequence). Here the CDR3 DNA reads TGTGCCTGGATCCCAGGGGATTTACCCTACAATGAGCAGTTCTTC. Translated: CAWIPGDLPYNEQFF.

The chain couples TRBV14 to TRBJ2-2; D gene uncertain. Germline V gene data show CDR1 as SGHDN and CDR2 as FVKESK. This CDR3 comprises 18 residues. V shed 1 base and J shed 2 bases, with 17 bases lying between them. The CDR3 bases are TGTGCCAGCAGCCAAGTGTCGGTTCGGCAGATCAACACCGGGGAGCTGTTTTTT. As protein: CASSQVSVRQINTGELFF.

V gene TRBV5-1 combines with J gene TRBJ1-5, with TRBD1 matching 11 bases. The CDR3 contains 14 residues. The V and J ends lost 3 bases and 7 bases, in that order; junction bases with no gene match: 3. CDR1 is SGHRS, CDR2 YFSETQ, per germline. The CDR3 DNA sequence: TGCGCCAGCAGCTCGGGACAGGGGGGACAGCCCCAGCATTTT. Translating it yields CASSSGQGGQPQHF. The variable domain in full, with the rest retrieved from reference TRBV5-1 and TRBJ1-5, is KAGVTQTPRYLIKTRGQQVTLSCSPISGHRSVSWYQQTPGQGLQFLFEYFSETQRNKGNFPGRFSGRQFSNSRSEMNVSTLELGDSALYLCASSSGQGGQPQHFGDGTRLSIL.

This clone was recorded once. The rearrangement uses TRBV10-2 and TRBJ1-1, with D unclear. Germline loops: CDR1 WSHSY, CDR2 SAAADI. This CDR3 contains 11 residues. Trimming stripped 1 base from V and 5 bases from J, with 2 bases between. Written as DNA, the CDR3 is TGCGCCAGCAGTGAGTGGACTGAAGCTTTCTTT. It translates to CASSEWTEAFF.